Presented here are 22 T cell receptor beta chains from one specimen sequenced in a study of T cell repertoires in ileal Crohn's disease (dated by TCRdb to between 2018 and 2021). Libraries came from the immunoSEQ multiplex PCR assay. The table comes from immuneACCESS by way of TCRdb, which keeps in-frame sequences with V and J called. Part of the clones is missing from these tables; in studies checked, under half for an unresolved V gene and the rest for unknown reasons. Counted in this sample were about 13,000 clones; about 82% of them appeared once. The top ten hold under 7% of the sample. The sample was ileal tissue. The origin of the receptors is an adult with Crohn's disease.

This sequence joins TRBV6-5 and TRBJ1-2; 9 positions match TRBD1. Germline trimming cut 4 bases from V and 6 bases from J; bases unmatched to any gene: 6. The germline CDR1 and CDR2 sequences are MNHEY and SVGAGI. There are 14 residues in the CDR3. The CDR3 here is CASSSRTGANGYTF. In nucleotides, the CDR3 is TGTGCCAGCAGTTCCCGGACAGGGGCTAATGGCTACACCTTC.

The V call is TRBV10-2, the J call TRBJ1-1; 9 positions match TRBD1. The V segment lost 10 bases and the J segment 3 bases; nucleotides outside the gene matches: 9. Germline V CDR1 and CDR2: WSHSY, SAAADI. The CDR3 is 14 amino acids. CDR3 residues: CATKQGATDTEAFF. The CDR3, as DNA: TGCGCCACTAAACAGGGGGCAACTGACACTGAAGCTTTCTTT.

This chain connects TRBV4-1 to TRBJ2-1; 12 bases are shared with TRBD2. After removal of 5 bases from V and 0 bases from J, the junction contained 14 bases not matched to a gene. This CDR3 region has 20 residues. In germline, CDR1 is MGHRA, CDR2 YSYEKL. The CDR3 coding sequence is TGCGCCAGCAGCGCCCGACTAGCGGGGGCCGTGGGAAGCTCCTACAATGAGCAGTTCTTC. It yields the protein CASSARLAGAVGSSYNEQFF.

V is TRBV18 and J is TRBJ1-1; no reliable D call. This CDR3 has 15 amino acids. V lost 3 bases and J 4 bases, leaving 15 bases between the germline ends. The germline gives CDR1 KGHSH, CDR2 LQKENI. The CDR3 DNA reads as TGTGCCAGCTCACCTCGAGGAGCCGGGAGCACTGAAGCTTTCTTT. Translating it yields CASSPRGAGSTEAFF.

V and J are TRBV5-5 and TRBJ1-4; D is unresolved. CDR3 length equals 15 residues. Germline CDR1 and CDR2: SGHKS and YYEKEE (reference sequence). Trimming took off 2 bases at V and 3 bases at J, with 11 bases between the two ends. In DNA form, the CDR3 reads TGTGCCAGCAGCTTTTTCGGGTGGGCTAATGAAAAACTGTTTTTT. It translates to CASSFFGWANEKLFF.

V and J are TRBV11-3 and TRBJ2-3; 10 nucleotides line up with TRBD1. This CDR3 is built from 18 residues. V lost 4 bases to trimming and J lost 0 bases; unmatched junction nucleotides: 10. Germline CDR1 is SGHNT and CDR2 is YENEEA. The CDR3 spells CASSSSGTGATSTDTQYF. The CDR3 nucleotides read TGTGCCAGCAGCTCCTCCGGGACAGGGGCTACTAGCACAGATACGCAGTATTTT.

The genes are TRBV10-3 and TRBJ2-1; tentatively, D is TRBD2 (5 bases). Per the germline V gene, CDR1 is ENHRY and CDR2 is SYGVKD. The CDR3 is made up of 11 amino acids. With 4 bases removed from V and 7 bases from J, the gap between germline ends came to 5 bases. The DNA of the CDR3 is TGTGCCATCAGTGCGGGGAATGAGCAGTTCTTC. As protein: CAISAGNEQFF.

The rearrangement joins TRBV6-5 to TRBJ2-2; 9 bases match TRBD2. This CDR3 is 15 amino acids long. Trimming at V came to 6 bases and at J to 0 bases, leaving 2 bases not matched to a gene. CDR1 and CDR2 from the germline V gene are MNHEY and SVGAGI. Written as DNA, the CDR3 is TGTGCCAGCAGCTGGACTAGCGCGAACACCGGGGAGCTGTTTTTT. Translation gives CASSWTSANTGELFF.

The chain employs TRBV5-1 and TRBJ2-3; 7 bases agree with TRBD1. The CDR3 contains 15 residues. Germline loops: CDR1 SGHRS, CDR2 YFSETQ. Trimming cost V 2 bases and J 6 bases; bases outside gene matches: 9. CDR3 region: CASSFLTGMGDTQYF. DNA for the CDR3: TGCGCCAGCAGCTTTTTGACAGGGATGGGGGATACGCAGTATTTT.

This chain links TRBV4-2 with TRBJ2-7, with TRBD2 matching over 7 bases. The CDR3 spans 15 residues. J was trimmed by 7 bases and V by 0 bases; bases with no gene match: 9. Germline V gene lookup returns CDR1 LGHNA and CDR2 YNFKEQ. The CDR3 loop reads CASSQDVAGAGEQYF. The CDR3 DNA follows: TGTGCCAGCAGCCAAGACGTAGCCGGAGCGGGGGAGCAGTACTTC.

J is TRBJ2-3 and V is TRBV2; 7 bases agree with TRBD2. V shed 6 bases and J 0 bases; nucleotides not matched to a gene: 6. The CDR3 spans 15 residues. Germline loops: CDR1 SNHLY, CDR2 FYNNEI. CDR3 DNA: TGTGCCAGCAGGGGGGGGTTTGGTAGCACAGATACGCAGTATTTT. Translation: CASRGGFGSTDTQYF.

In regard to this clone: A junction end diverges from the germline sequence, so it may reflect a read error. The gene calls are TRBV13 and TRBJ2-7, with D possibly being TRBD2 (7 bases). The length of the CDR3 is 15 residues. The germline V gene has CDR1 PRHDT and CDR2 FYEKMQ (reference sequence). CDR3 DNA sequence: TGTACCAGCAGCTTTGGCGGGGGCCACTCCTACGAGCAGTACTTC. Its translation is CTSSFGGGHSYEQYF.

The chain has TRBV29-1 and TRBJ2-4, with TRBD1 as a possible D gene (5 bases). CDR1 and CDR2 (germline): SQVTM, ANQGSEA. V lost 5 bases, J lost 9 bases, and 11 bases lay in between. The CDR3 totals 11 residues. The CDR3 DNA follows: TGCAGCGTTCTGGACACCCTCATTCAGTACTTC. This sequence encodes CSVLDTLIQYF.

In nucleotides, the CDR3 is TGCAGCGTTGATCCCGCCCCCGCTCAGGGGTTCTATGGCTACACCTTC. Translated: CSVDPAPAQGFYGYTF. V usage is TRBV29-1 and J usage is TRBJ1-2, with D perhaps TRBD1 (6 bases). Germline V gene sequence: CDR1 SQVTM, CDR2 ANQGSEA. Trimming stripped 3 bases from V and 4 bases from J, with 21 bases between. There are 16 residues in the CDR3. Full variable domain (rest looked up from reference TRBV29-1 and TRBJ1-2): SAVISQKPSRDICQRGTSLTIQCQVDSQVTMMFWYRQQPGQSLTLIATANQGSEATYESGFVIDKFPISRPNLTFSTLTVSNMSPEDSSIYLCSVDPAPAQGFYGYTFGSGTRLTVV.

The rearrangement links TRBV19 to TRBJ2-3; 13 nucleotides line up with TRBD2. After removal of 4 bases from V and 3 bases from J, the junction contained 1 base not matched to a gene. CDR1 is LNHDA, CDR2 SQIVND, per germline (reference sequence). The CDR3 loop spans 15 amino acids. CDR3 coding DNA: TGTGCCAGTAGTAAGACTAGCGGGAGGACAGATACGCAGTATTTT. Translation: CASSKTSGRTDTQYF.

This rearrangement joins TRBV11-2 to TRBJ1-3; 7 positions agree with TRBD1. The CDR3 consists of 15 residues. CDR1 and CDR2 from the germline V gene are SGHAT and FQNNGV. The trim removed 7 bases at V and 0 bases at J, leaving 6 bases unmatched. CDR3 sequence: CASKGAASSGNTIYF. The CDR3 DNA reads TGTGCCAGCAAGGGGGCGGCGAGCTCTGGAAACACCATATATTTT.

J is TRBJ1-5 and V is TRBV2; D is unclear. V was pared by 6 bases and J by 4 bases, with 7 bases between. Looked up from germline, CDR1 is SNHLY and CDR2 is FYNNEI. The CDR3 extends over 12 amino acids. CDR3 sequence: CASSLENQPQHF. The CDR3 DNA reads TGTGCCAGCAGCCTAGAGAATCAGCCCCAGCATTTT. Supplemented by reference TRBV2 and TRBJ1-5, the full variable domain reads EPEVTQTPSHQVTQMGQEVILRCVPISNHLYFYWYRQILGQKVEFLVSFYNNEISEKSEIFDDQFSVERPDGSNFTLKIRSTKLEDSAMYFCASSLENQPQHFGDGTRLSIL.

This chain connects TRBV6-5 to TRBJ1-1; 9 bases map to TRBD1. CDR1 and CDR2 (germline): MNHEY, SVGAGI. CDR3 length: 16 amino acids. Unmatched junction bases numbered 8, after V lost 2 bases and J lost 4 bases. CDR3 bases: TGTGCCAGCAGTTACCGGGGGACAGGGCTGGGCACTGAAGCTTTCTTT. Translation gives CASSYRGTGLGTEAFF.

CDR3 DNA: TGTGCCAGCAGCTCCTCCCAGGCGGACACTAGCACAGATACGCAGTATTTT. Translated, it gives CASSSSQADTSTDTQYF. This chain links TRBV9 with TRBJ2-3, with D perhaps TRBD1 (5 bases). Germline CDR1 reads SGDLS; CDR2 reads YYNGEE. The CDR3 is made up of 17 amino acids. The V end lost 4 bases, the J end lost 0 bases, and 18 bases lay between the germline ends.

The chain employs TRBV30 and TRBJ2-1; possibly TRBD2 for D (5 bases). V lost 3 bases to trimming and J lost 12 bases, with 12 bases between them. Germline lookup yields CDR1 GTSNPN and CDR2 SVGIG (reference sequence). This CDR3 region has 11 residues. The CDR3 bases are TGTGCCTGGAGCCTGCGGGTCAGGCAGTTCTTC. The encoded protein is CAWSLRVRQFF.

The chain links TRBV29-1 to TRBJ2-7; TRBD1 matches at 10 bases. The CDR3 runs 15 residues. V lost 3 bases, J lost 3 bases, and 8 bases stayed unmatched. Germline V gene lookup returns CDR1 SQVTM and CDR2 ANQGSEA. CDR3 sequence: CSVDARTGGVYEQYF. CDR3 DNA: TGCAGCGTTGACGCGAGGACAGGGGGGGTCTACGAGCAGTACTTC.

V usage is TRBV7-3 and J usage is TRBJ2-1; 8 bases are a match to TRBD2. This CDR3 spans 15 amino acids. CDR1 and CDR2 from the germline V gene are SGHTA and FQGTGA. J gave up 10 bases and V 1 base, and 9 bases lay outside the gene matches. The CDR3 DNA sequence: TGTGCCAGCAGCTTAATTAACGGGGGGGCCGGGGAGCAGTTCTTC. Translated, it gives CASSLINGGAGEQFF. The whole variable domain, remainder taken from reference TRBV7-3 and TRBJ2-1, is GAGVSQTPSNKVTEKGKYVELRCDPISGHTALYWYRQSLGQGPEFLIYFQGTGAADDSGLPNDRFFAVRPEGSVSTLKIQRTERGDSAVYLCASSLINGGAGEQFFGPGTRLTVL.